This entry lists 9 T cell receptor beta chains sequenced from one sample in a study of cytomegalovirus exposure and HLA in healthy donors. PCR involved 60 Vbeta and 13 Jbeta primers. Produced via immunoSEQ multiplex PCR; TCRdb's table is partial and in-frame only. The sample holds 170,000 or so clones; almost 85% are singletons and the top ten take under 5%. Source material: PBMCs. The receptors originated from a girl aged 5 to 17 in good health and CMV-seropositive.

The chain is built from TRBV6-6 and TRBJ1-2; 7 positions match TRBD1. The CDR3 contains 14 residues. CDR1 and CDR2 from the germline V gene are MNHNY and SVGAGI (reference sequence). V lost 4 bases, J lost 2 bases, and 4 bases stayed unmatched. The CDR3 loop reads CASSSKGQNYGYTF. DNA of the CDR3: TGTGCCAGCAGTTCGAAGGGACAGAACTATGGCTACACCTTC.

The chain combines TRBV7-9 with TRBJ1-2; TRBD1 is a possible D gene (6 bases). V was pared by 4 bases and J by 7 bases, with 22 bases between. CDR1 SEHNR and CDR2 FQNEAQ come from the germline V gene (reference sequence). CDR3 length: 16 residues. CDR3: CASSSTPGQRMGGYTF. CDR3 in DNA: TGTGCCAGCAGCTCCACTCCGGGACAAAGGATGGGTGGCTACACCTTC. Using reference TRBV7-9 and TRBJ1-2 for the parts outside the CDR3, the full variable domain is DTGVSQNPRHKITKRGQNVTFRCDPISEHNRLYWYRQTLGQGPEFLTYFQNEAQLEKSRLLSDRFSAERPKGSFSTLEIQRTEQGDSAMYLCASSSTPGQRMGGYTFGSGTRLTVV.

The chain combines TRBV5-8 with TRBJ2-2, with 10 bases matching TRBD1. The CDR3 loop spans 15 amino acids. In germline, CDR1 is SGHTS, CDR2 YDEGEE. J gave up 3 bases and V 4 bases, and 3 bases lay outside the gene matches. The CDR3 here is CASSLGQGYTGELFF. CDR3 sequence (DNA): TGTGCCAGCAGCCTGGGACAGGGGTACACCGGGGAGCTGTTTTTT.

This rearrangement joins TRBV6-5 to TRBJ1-1; unclear D gene. This CDR3 is 13 amino acids long. Trimming took 5 bases from V and 0 from J, leaving 7 bases between them. The germline V gene encodes CDR1 MNHEY and CDR2 SVGAGI. Here the CDR3 reads CASSTTLNTEAFF. The DNA for the CDR3 is TGTGCCAGCAGTACGACTTTGAACACTGAAGCTTTCTTT.

This chain joins TRBV19 and TRBJ1-1; perhaps TRBD1 as D (6 bases). The germline V and J ends were trimmed by 3 bases and 4 bases, with 9 bases remaining between them. This CDR3 is built from 13 residues. Germline values: CDR1 LNHDA, CDR2 SQIVND (reference sequence). CDR3 in DNA: TGTGCCAGTAGTATCGGACAGCCCACTGAAGCTTTCTTT. The encoded protein is CASSIGQPTEAFF.

This clone was seen just once. The J gene is TRBJ1-2, the V gene TRBV10-3; D not resolved. Germline V lookup: CDR1 ENHRY, CDR2 SYGVKD. The CDR3 contains 15 residues. Between the trimmed V and J ends, which lost 6 bases and 0 bases, there was a span of 14 bases. CDR3 protein: CAIRGPRQPNYGYTF. Written as DNA, the CDR3 is TGTGCCATCAGAGGCCCCAGGCAACCTAACTATGGCTACACCTTC.

V is TRBV6-6 and J is TRBJ1-1, with TRBD1 matching 8 bases. Germline V CDR1 and CDR2: MNHNY, SVGAGI (reference sequence). This CDR3 is 16 amino acids long. The ends lost 4 bases at V and 3 bases at J; junction bases unmatched: 10. The CDR3 DNA follows: TGTGCCAGCAGTTTCCTTCCAGGGGGCCCAGACACTGAAGCTTTCTTT. Amino acid sequence: CASSFLPGGPDTEAFF.

The CDR3 DNA reads TGTGCCAGTAGTATCGGGATTTTCGCTGAAGCTTTCTTT. Its protein is CASSIGIFAEAFF. The rearrangement links TRBV19 to TRBJ1-1; D is uncertain. Trimming removed 3 bases at V and 6 bases at J, with 11 bases between. CDR1 LNHDA and CDR2 SQIVND come from the germline V gene (reference sequence). This CDR3 spans 13 amino acids.

V usage is TRBV27 and J usage is TRBJ1-1, with D perhaps TRBD1 (5 bases). Trimming cost V 4 bases and J 0 bases, with 6 bases left between them. The CDR3 has 13 amino acids. Germline V gives CDR1 MNHEY, CDR2 SMNVEV (reference sequence). CDR3 bases: TGTGCCAGCAGTTCGACAGTGAACACTGAAGCTTTCTTT. Protein product: CASSSTVNTEAFF.